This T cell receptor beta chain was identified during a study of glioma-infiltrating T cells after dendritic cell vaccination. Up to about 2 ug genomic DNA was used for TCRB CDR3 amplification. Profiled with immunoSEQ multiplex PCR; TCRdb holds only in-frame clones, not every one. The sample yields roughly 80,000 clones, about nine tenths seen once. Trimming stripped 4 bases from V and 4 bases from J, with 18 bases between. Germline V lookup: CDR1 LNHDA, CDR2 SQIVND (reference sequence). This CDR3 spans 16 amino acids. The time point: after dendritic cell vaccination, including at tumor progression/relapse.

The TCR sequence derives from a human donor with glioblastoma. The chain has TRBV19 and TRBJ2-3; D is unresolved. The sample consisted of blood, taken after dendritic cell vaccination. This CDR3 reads CASSTAGSFVADTQYF. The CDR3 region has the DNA TGTGCCAGTAGTACCGCCGGTTCCTTCGTGGCAGATACGCAGTATTTT.